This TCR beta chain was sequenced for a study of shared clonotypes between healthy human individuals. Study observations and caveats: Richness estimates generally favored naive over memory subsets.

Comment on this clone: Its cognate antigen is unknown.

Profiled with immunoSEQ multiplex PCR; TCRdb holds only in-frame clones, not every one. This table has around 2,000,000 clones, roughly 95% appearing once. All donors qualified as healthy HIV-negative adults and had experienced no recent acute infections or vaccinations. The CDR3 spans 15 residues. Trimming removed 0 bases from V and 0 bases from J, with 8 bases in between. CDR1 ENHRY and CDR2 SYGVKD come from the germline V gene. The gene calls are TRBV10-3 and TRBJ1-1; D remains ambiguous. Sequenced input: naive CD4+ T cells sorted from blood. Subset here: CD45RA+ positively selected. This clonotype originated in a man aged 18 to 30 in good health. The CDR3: CAISESAQMNTEAFF. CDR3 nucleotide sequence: TGTGCCATCAGTGAGTCAGCACAGATGAACACTGAAGCTTTCTTT.